This TCR beta chain was sequenced for a study of cytomegalovirus exposure and HLA in healthy donors. Looking at the study overall: From HLA-typed donors, an early data release held approximately 85 million unique TCRs.

Trimming removed 0 bases from V and 3 bases from J; junction bases left unmatched: 8. The germline V gene encodes CDR1 KGHSH and CDR2 LQKENI. The CDR3 consists of 16 residues. With 60 Vbeta and 13 Jbeta primers, the PCR was carried out. Only in-frame clones appear in the TCRdb table, and some are missing; sequencing was by immunoSEQ multiplex PCR. This table holds about 94,000 clones, over 60% found once. Notes on this clone: Its antigen is still unknown.

Study-wide results and caveats: TCR beta sequences reportedly predicted most subjects' HLA-A and HLA-B alleles accurately.

The TCR was taken from a man aged 25-45 years in good health and CMV-seronegative. Specimen: PBMCs. The chain joins TRBV18 to TRBJ2-7; 7 nucleotides line up with TRBD2. The chain's CDR3 is CASSPPEGLAGYEQYF. The DNA of the CDR3 is TGTGCCAGCTCACCACCGGAAGGTTTAGCGGGCTACGAGCAGTACTTC.